A few counts support the clone carrying this TCR beta chain. TCRdb used MiXCR to reprocess the 5' RACE reads, holding one entry per CDR3 protein. There are more than 85,000 distinct CDR3 sequences in the sample; roughly 15% occur only once, and around 6.4% lies in the top ten. The data derive from a study of T cells of healthy individuals. The germline gives CDR1 MNHEY, CDR2 SMNVEV (reference sequence). The ends lost 0 bases at V and 4 bases at J; junction bases unmatched: 9. This CDR3 comprises 17 residues. The receptor was derived from a human donor in good health. The chain recombines TRBV27 with TRBJ2-3; 8 bases are shared with TRBD2. CDR3 DNA: TGTGCCAGCAGTTTATCGAGTGCGGGGGGCCCGTCAGATACGCAGTATTTT. It encodes CASSLSSAGGPSDTQYF.